This entry lists 30 T cell receptor beta chains sequenced from one sample in a study of blood T cell repertoires in COVID-19. Only in-frame clones appear in the TCRdb table, and some are missing; sequencing was by immunoSEQ multiplex PCR. The top ten hold roughly 8.7% of the sample, which has over 150,000 clones, 80% to 90% seen once. The sample consisted of peripheral blood. These TCRs come from a man aged 50 to 60 with active or convalescent COVID-19.

V usage is TRBV7-6 and J usage is TRBJ1-1, with D hard to call. The V gene lost 1 base and the J gene lost 0 bases, with 9 bases spanning the gap. The length of the CDR3 is 15 residues. The germline CDR1 and CDR2 sequences are SGHVS and FNYEAQ. DNA of the CDR3: TGTGCCAGCAGCTTAGGGGCCAGTATGAACACTGAAGCTTTCTTT. Translation: CASSLGASMNTEAFF.

The J gene is TRBJ1-4, the V gene TRBV28; D may be TRBD1 (5 bases). V lost 6 bases and J 4 bases, leaving 15 bases between the germline ends. The CDR3 totals 15 residues. Germline CDR1 and CDR2: MDHEN and SYDVKM. The CDR3 protein is CASRPHTGGNEKLFF. The CDR3 region has the DNA TGTGCCAGCAGACCGCATACGGGGGGTAATGAAAAACTGTTTTTT.

The sample holds one count of this clone. The rearrangement uses TRBV21-1 and TRBJ2-7; the DNA was not used to check the table's D call, TRBD1. TRBV21-1 is annotated as a pseudogene. This CDR3 comprises 14 residues. CDR3 sequence (DNA): TGTGCCAGCAGCCAAAGGCACAGGCCCTACGAGCAGTACTTC. It codes for CASSQRHRPYEQYF.

This rearrangement joins TRBV7-2 to TRBJ1-5, with TRBD1 matching 8 bases. The CDR3 consists of 14 residues. Germline lookup yields CDR1 SGHTA and CDR2 FQGNSA. The J segment lost 5 bases and the V segment lost 5 bases, leaving 5 bases of the junction unmatched. As DNA, the CDR3 is TGTGCCAGCAGCAACGGACAGGGTTATCAGCCCCAGCATTTT. It is translated as CASSNGQGYQPQHF.

This sequence joins TRBV12-3 or TRBV12-4 and TRBJ2-7; no firm D call. V was trimmed by 5 bases and J by 1 base, leaving 6 bases between them. This CDR3 is 12 amino acids long. CDR3 protein: CASSLGSYEQYF. DNA for the CDR3: TGTGCCAGCAGTCTCGGGTCCTACGAGCAGTACTTC.

V is TRBV7-9 and J is TRBJ1-2; unclear D gene. Trimming took 2 bases from V and 6 from J, leaving 16 bases between them. CDR1 and CDR2 (germline): SEHNR, FQNEAQ (reference sequence). This CDR3 is 15 amino acids long. DNA of the CDR3: TGTGCCAGCAGCTTAAGTTATGTTCTCTCGGATGGCTACACCTTC. It is translated as CASSLSYVLSDGYTF.

This clone appeared once. The J gene is TRBJ1-4, the V gene TRBV9; TRBD1 matches at 9 bases. This CDR3 region has 15 residues. Germline CDR1 reads SGDLS; CDR2 reads YYNGEE. V lost 0 bases and J lost 4; bases outside the gene matches: 1. CDR3 protein: CASSVGQGGNEKLFF. The CDR3 DNA reads as TGTGCCAGCAGCGTAGGACAGGGGGGTAATGAAAAACTGTTTTTT. The full variable domain, rest sourced from reference TRBV9 and TRBJ1-4, is DSGVTQTPKHLITATGQRVTLRCSPRSGDLSVYWYQQSLDQGLQFLIQYYNGEERAKGNILERFSAQQFPDLHSELNLSSLELGDSALYFCASSVGQGGNEKLFFGSGTQLSVL.

The V call is TRBV28, the J call TRBJ1-3; D unclear. V dropped 4 bases and J dropped 0 bases, with 13 bases sitting between them. This CDR3 region has 16 residues. Germline V gene lookup returns CDR1 MDHEN and CDR2 SYDVKM. CDR3 in amino acids: CASSSDDYDSGNTIYF. In nucleotides, the CDR3 is TGTGCCAGCAGTTCCGACGACTACGACTCTGGAAACACCATATATTTT.

The chain has TRBV12-3 or TRBV12-4 and TRBJ1-1; D is unresolved. CDR3 length: 13 amino acids. Trimming removed 6 bases from V and 0 bases from J, with 8 bases in between. The CDR3 sequence is CASRLGLNTEAFF. In DNA, the CDR3 is TGTGCCAGCAGGCTAGGATTGAACACTGAAGCTTTCTTT.

The genes are TRBV11-2 and TRBJ1-2; D is unclear. Germline-derived CDR1 and CDR2 are SGHAT and FQNNGV. The CDR3 consists of 14 residues. Trimming pared 5 bases from V and 5 bases from J, leaving 15 bases between. This chain's CDR3 is CASSVELGPYGYTF. The CDR3 DNA sequence: TGTGCCAGCAGCGTTGAGTTGGGCCCTTATGGCTACACCTTC. The full variable domain, completed using reference TRBV11-2 and TRBJ1-2, is EAGVAQSPRYKIIEKRQSVAFWCNPISGHATLYWYQQILGQGPKLLIQFQNNGVVDDSQLPKDRFSAERLKGVDSTLKIQPAKLEDSAVYLCASSVELGPYGYTFGSGTRLTVV.

This chain connects TRBV5-5 to TRBJ1-5; D uncertain. The CDR3 is made up of 13 amino acids. Trimming left V 1 base short and J 1 base short, with 3 bases between. CDR1 SGHKS and CDR2 YYEKEE come from the germline V gene (reference sequence). CDR3: CASSLSSNQPQHF. The CDR3 coding sequence is TGTGCCAGCAGCTTGAGCAGCAATCAGCCCCAGCATTTT.

This rearrangement joins TRBV10-3 to TRBJ1-2; D is ambiguous. V gave up 11 bases and J gave up 8 bases, with 21 bases separating them. Germline V gene sequence: CDR1 ENHRY, CDR2 SYGVKD. The CDR3 has 13 amino acids. The CDR3 region is CAVRPGRLGGYTF. The CDR3 DNA follows: TGTGCCGTCCGCCCCGGGAGACTGGGGGGCTACACCTTC.

This chain connects TRBV18 to TRBJ2-7, with D possibly being TRBD2 (7 bases). The V end was cut by 3 bases, the J end by 2 bases, with 20 bases between. The germline gives CDR1 KGHSH, CDR2 LQKENI. The CDR3 loop spans 17 amino acids. This CDR3 reads CASSPRTASGTTYEQYF. The CDR3 DNA reads TGTGCCAGCTCACCCCGGACAGCAAGCGGGACTACCTACGAGCAGTACTTC.

The chain couples TRBV28 to TRBJ1-5; 9 bases map to TRBD1. Germline CDR1 reads MDHEN; CDR2 reads SYDVKM. With 5 bases clipped from V and 8 bases from J, the junction kept 10 bases outside the gene matches. This CDR3 region has 15 residues. Here the CDR3 reads CASSAGTGPLKPQHF. CDR3 sequence (DNA): TGTGCCAGCAGTGCTGGGACAGGGCCCCTGAAGCCCCAGCATTTT.

The chain combines TRBV18 with TRBJ1-2, with D possibly matching TRBD1 (5 bases). The V end lost 3 bases, the J end lost 12 bases, and 14 bases lay between the germline ends. Looked up from germline, CDR1 is KGHSH and CDR2 is LQKENI. CDR3 size: 12 residues. In DNA, the CDR3 is TGTGCCAGCTCACCCTACGGGCAGGGAAACACCTTC. Its protein is CASSPYGQGNTF.

As for this clone: Other DNA sequences in the sample encode the same CDR3. The genes are TRBV7-7 and TRBJ1-1, with D unclear. This CDR3 comprises 13 residues. The V end lost 2 bases, the J end lost 0 bases, and 4 bases lay between the germline ends. The germline gives CDR1 SSHAT, CDR2 FNYEAQ (reference sequence). For the CDR3, the DNA is TGTGCCAGCAGCTTAACAGTGAACACTGAAGCTTTCTTT. Residues: CASSLTVNTEAFF.

The chain has TRBV18 and TRBJ2-7, with D possibly TRBD2 on 7 matching bases. Looked up from germline, CDR1 is KGHSH and CDR2 is LQKENI. The V gene lost 3 bases and the J gene lost 0 bases, with 18 bases spanning the gap. There are 17 residues in the CDR3. CDR3 in DNA: TGTGCCAGCTCACCCGGAGGGGGGGCCTTAGGCTCCTACGAGCAGTACTTC. Residues: CASSPGGGALGSYEQYF.

This clone has more than one count but fewer than ten. The V and J genes are TRBV2 and TRBJ1-5, with 8 positions matching TRBD1. Trimming at V came to 6 bases and at J to 4 bases, leaving 5 bases not matched to a gene. Germline V gene lookup returns CDR1 SNHLY and CDR2 FYNNEI. The CDR3 covers 14 residues. The chain's CDR3 is CASSQGQANQPQHF. CDR3 nucleotides: TGTGCCAGCAGCCAGGGACAGGCTAATCAGCCCCAGCATTTT.

The chain is built from TRBV6-5 and TRBJ2-1, with 7 bases that match TRBD2. The trim removed 7 bases at V and 4 bases at J, leaving 7 bases unmatched. CDR3 length equals 14 residues. Germline CDR1 reads MNHEY; CDR2 reads SVGAGI. CDR3 region: CASTPGLNYNEQFF. The DNA for the CDR3 is TGTGCCAGCACTCCGGGACTAAATTACAATGAGCAGTTCTTC.

This rearrangement joins TRBV6-2 or TRBV6-3 to TRBJ1-4; D not certain. The CDR3 consists of 14 residues. The germline V gene encodes CDR1 MNHEY and CDR2 SVGEGT. V shed 2 bases and J shed 6 bases, with 10 bases lying between them. Written as DNA, the CDR3 is TGTGCCAGCAGTTACGCCTACGGGGATGAAAAACTGTTTTTT. Its translation is CASSYAYGDEKLFF.

V is TRBV27 and J is TRBJ1-6; possibly TRBD1 for D (6 bases). Germline lookup yields CDR1 MNHEY and CDR2 SMNVEV (reference sequence). Trimming cost V 6 bases and J 4 bases, with 10 bases left between them. The CDR3 sequence is 14 residues long. This CDR3 reads CASRGGVYNSPLHF. DNA of the CDR3: TGTGCCAGCAGAGGGGGGGTATATAATTCACCCCTCCACTTT.

The V and J genes are TRBV7-9 and TRBJ1-2; D possibly corresponds to TRBD1 (6 bases). The CDR3 length is 13 residues. Per germline, CDR1 SEHNR and CDR2 FQNEAQ (reference sequence). With 5 bases removed from V and 2 bases from J, the gap between germline ends came to 9 bases. CDR3 bases: TGTGCCAGCAGCCGAGACAGGAACTATGGCTACACCTTC. Its protein is CASSRDRNYGYTF.

This sequence joins TRBV7-9 and TRBJ2-6; perhaps TRBD1 as D (5 bases). V shed 4 bases and J shed 3 bases, with 13 bases lying between them. CDR1 is SEHNR and CDR2 is FQNEAQ in the germline V gene (reference sequence). The CDR3 is 16 residues long. This CDR3 is CASSSQWGSGANVLTF. The CDR3, as DNA: TGTGCCAGCAGCTCCCAATGGGGCAGTGGGGCCAACGTCCTGACTTTC.

V usage is TRBV19 and J usage is TRBJ2-5, with 8 bases fitting TRBD2. V was clipped by 4 bases and J by 5 bases; unmatched bases: 9. Germline CDR1 is LNHDA and CDR2 is SQIVND (reference sequence). The CDR3 has 15 residues. The CDR3 DNA sequence: TGTGCCAGTAGTAAGGGACTAGTCAATTCGGAGACCCAGTACTTC. It specifies CASSKGLVNSETQYF.

The chain combines TRBV5-1 with TRBJ1-2; D remains unclear. V was clipped by 0 bases and J by 3 bases, with 6 bases between them. This CDR3 is built from 13 residues. Germline V gene lookup returns CDR1 SGHRS and CDR2 YFSETQ. The CDR3: CASSLVSDYGYTF. The DNA for the CDR3 is TGCGCCAGCAGCTTGGTATCCGACTATGGCTACACCTTC.

V gene TRBV28 combines with J gene TRBJ1-2; D remains unclear. CDR1 and CDR2 (germline): MDHEN, SYDVKM. Trimming took 10 bases from V and 3 from J, leaving 15 bases between them. The CDR3 sequence is 13 residues long. This CDR3 reads CANVNGEHYGYTF. In DNA form, the CDR3 reads TGTGCCAACGTGAATGGGGAGCACTATGGCTACACCTTC.

This clone was seen once. This chain joins TRBV5-5 and TRBJ2-2, with TRBD1 identical over 8 bases. The junction had 10 bases not matched to a gene; V was cut back by 6 bases and J by 6 bases. This CDR3 is 15 amino acids long. Looked up from germline, CDR1 is SGHKS and CDR2 is YYEKEE (reference sequence). This CDR3 is CASTAGGAIAGELFF. The CDR3 coding sequence is TGTGCCAGCACCGCAGGGGGCGCGATTGCCGGGGAGCTGTTTTTT.

The rearrangement joins TRBV5-1 to TRBJ2-1, with 11 bases aligning to TRBD2. V trimming: 0 bases; J trimming: 8 bases; junction bases outside the gene matches: 4. Germline V gene lookup returns CDR1 SGHRS and CDR2 YFSETQ. The CDR3 has 15 residues. The DNA for the CDR3 is TGCGCCAGCAGCTTGGGACTAGCGGGAAGGGATGAGCAGTTCTTC. Translating it yields CASSLGLAGRDEQFF. Together with reference TRBV5-1 and TRBJ2-1, the CDR3 gives the full variable domain: KAGVTQTPRYLIKTRGQQVTLSCSPISGHRSVSWYQQTPGQGLQFLFEYFSETQRNKGNFPGRFSGRQFSNSRSEMNVSTLELGDSALYLCASSLGLAGRDEQFFGPGTRLTVL.

CDR3 nucleotide sequence: TGCGCCAGCAGCTTAGAGGGAGGGTATGAGGAGGAGACCCAGTACTTC. Amino acids: CASSLEGGYEEETQYF. The chain combines TRBV5-1 with TRBJ2-5, with 7 positions matching TRBD2. J was trimmed by 5 bases and V by 2 bases; bases with no gene match: 12. Germline V gives CDR1 SGHRS, CDR2 YFSETQ. The CDR3 runs to 16 residues.

CDR3 coding DNA: TGTGCCACCAGCAGAGCTAAGATCGAAAAACTGTTTTTT. Translating gives CATSRAKIEKLFF. The chain couples TRBV15 to TRBJ1-4; D call uncertain. The CDR3 consists of 13 residues. The V and J ends lost 1 base and 8 bases respectively, with 8 bases between them. Germline V CDR1 and CDR2: LNHNV, YYDKDF (reference sequence).